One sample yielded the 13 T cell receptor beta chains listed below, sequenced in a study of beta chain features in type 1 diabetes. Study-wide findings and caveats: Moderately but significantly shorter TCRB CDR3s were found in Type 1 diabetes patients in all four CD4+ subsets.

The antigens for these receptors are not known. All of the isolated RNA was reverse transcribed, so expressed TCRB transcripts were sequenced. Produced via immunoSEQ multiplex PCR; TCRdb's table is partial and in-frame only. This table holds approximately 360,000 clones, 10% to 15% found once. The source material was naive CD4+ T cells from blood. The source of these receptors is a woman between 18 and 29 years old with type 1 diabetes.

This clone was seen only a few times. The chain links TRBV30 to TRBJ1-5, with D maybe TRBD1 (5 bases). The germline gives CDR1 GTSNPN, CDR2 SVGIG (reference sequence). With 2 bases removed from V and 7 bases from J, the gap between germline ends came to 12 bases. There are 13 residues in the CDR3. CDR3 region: CAWSTSRGQPQHF. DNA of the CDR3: TGTGCCTGGAGTACCTCCCGGGGGCAGCCCCAGCATTTT.

The CDR3 DNA is TGTGCCAGCAGCTTAGACAGACAGACTTCGGACTATGGCTACACCTTC. Translation gives CASSLDRQTSDYGYTF. This chain links TRBV7-2 with TRBJ1-2; perhaps TRBD1 as D (5 bases). Trimming stripped 1 base from V and 3 bases from J, with 15 bases between. Germline CDR1 reads SGHTA; CDR2 reads FQGNSA. CDR3 length equals 16 residues.

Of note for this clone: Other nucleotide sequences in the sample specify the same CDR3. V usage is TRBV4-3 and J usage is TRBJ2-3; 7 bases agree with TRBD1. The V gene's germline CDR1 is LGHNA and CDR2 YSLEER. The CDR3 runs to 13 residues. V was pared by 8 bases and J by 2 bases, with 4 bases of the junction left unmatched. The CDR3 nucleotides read TGCGCCAGCGGGGACAGAGTCACAGATACGCAGTATTTT. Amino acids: CASGDRVTDTQYF.

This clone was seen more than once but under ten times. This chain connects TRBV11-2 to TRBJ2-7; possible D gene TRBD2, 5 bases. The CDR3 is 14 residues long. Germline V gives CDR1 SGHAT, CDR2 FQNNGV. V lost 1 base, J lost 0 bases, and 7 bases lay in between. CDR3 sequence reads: CASSLADYSYEQYF. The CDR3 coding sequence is TGTGCCAGCAGCTTAGCCGACTACTCCTACGAGCAGTACTTC.

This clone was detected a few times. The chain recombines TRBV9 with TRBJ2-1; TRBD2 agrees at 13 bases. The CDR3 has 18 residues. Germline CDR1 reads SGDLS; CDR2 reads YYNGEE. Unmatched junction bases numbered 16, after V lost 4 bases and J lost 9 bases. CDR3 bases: TGTGCCAGCAGCTTGGGGACTAGCGGGACCACGTCCTACGTTGAGCAGTTCTTC. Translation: CASSLGTSGTTSYVEQFF.

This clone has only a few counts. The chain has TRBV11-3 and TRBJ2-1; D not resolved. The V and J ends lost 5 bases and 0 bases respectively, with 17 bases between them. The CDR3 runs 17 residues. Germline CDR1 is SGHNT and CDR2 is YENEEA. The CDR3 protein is CASSPLRAMSSYNEQFF. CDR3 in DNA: TGTGCCAGCAGCCCTCTAAGAGCGATGAGCTCCTACAATGAGCAGTTCTTC.

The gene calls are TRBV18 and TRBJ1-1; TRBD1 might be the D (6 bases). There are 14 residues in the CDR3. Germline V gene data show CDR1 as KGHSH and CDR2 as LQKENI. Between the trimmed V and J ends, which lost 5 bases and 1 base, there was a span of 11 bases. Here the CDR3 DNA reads TGTGCCAGCTCATCGACAGGAACGAACACTGAAGCTTTCTTT. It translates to CASSSTGTNTEAFF.

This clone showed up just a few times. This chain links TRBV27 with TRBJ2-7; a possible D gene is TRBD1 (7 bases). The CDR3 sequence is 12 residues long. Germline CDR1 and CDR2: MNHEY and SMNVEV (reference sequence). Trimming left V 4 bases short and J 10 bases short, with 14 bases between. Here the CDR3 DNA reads TGTGCCAGCAGTTCCCAGGGGGGACTTCAGTACTTC. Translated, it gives CASSSQGGLQYF.

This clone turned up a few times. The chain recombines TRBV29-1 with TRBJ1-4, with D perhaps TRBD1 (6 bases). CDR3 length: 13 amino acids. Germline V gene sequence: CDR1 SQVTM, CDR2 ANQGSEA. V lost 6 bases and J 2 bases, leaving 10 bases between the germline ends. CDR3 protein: CSVGRGTNEKLFF. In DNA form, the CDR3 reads TGCAGCGTAGGCAGGGGCACTAATGAAAAACTGTTTTTT.

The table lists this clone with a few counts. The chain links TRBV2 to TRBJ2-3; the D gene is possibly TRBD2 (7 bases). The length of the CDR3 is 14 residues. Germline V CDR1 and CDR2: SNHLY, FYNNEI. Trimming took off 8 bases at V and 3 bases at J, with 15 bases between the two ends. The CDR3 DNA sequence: TGTGCCAGCTTATGGGGGGGCCGTACAGATACGCAGTATTTT. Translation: CASLWGGRTDTQYF.

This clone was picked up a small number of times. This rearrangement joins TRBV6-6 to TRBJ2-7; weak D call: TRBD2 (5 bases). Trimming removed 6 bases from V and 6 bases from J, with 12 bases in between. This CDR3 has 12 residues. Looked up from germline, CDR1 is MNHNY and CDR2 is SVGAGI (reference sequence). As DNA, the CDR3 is TGTGCCAGCAGCTCGTCACGGGGCGAGCAGTACTTC. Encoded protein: CASSSSRGEQYF.

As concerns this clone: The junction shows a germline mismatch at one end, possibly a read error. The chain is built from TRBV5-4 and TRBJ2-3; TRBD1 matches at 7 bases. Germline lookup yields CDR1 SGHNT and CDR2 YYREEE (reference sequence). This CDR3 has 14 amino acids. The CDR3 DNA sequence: TGTGCCAGCACCTTGGGACAGACCACAGATACGCAGTATTTT. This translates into CASTLGQTTDTQYF.

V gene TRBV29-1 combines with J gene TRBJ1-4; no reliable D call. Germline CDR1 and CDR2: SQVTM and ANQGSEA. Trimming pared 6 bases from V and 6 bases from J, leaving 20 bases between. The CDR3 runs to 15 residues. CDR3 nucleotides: TGCAGCGTCTCGAGCAGTACAAGACGGGATGAAAAACTGTTTTTT. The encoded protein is CSVSSSTRRDEKLFF.